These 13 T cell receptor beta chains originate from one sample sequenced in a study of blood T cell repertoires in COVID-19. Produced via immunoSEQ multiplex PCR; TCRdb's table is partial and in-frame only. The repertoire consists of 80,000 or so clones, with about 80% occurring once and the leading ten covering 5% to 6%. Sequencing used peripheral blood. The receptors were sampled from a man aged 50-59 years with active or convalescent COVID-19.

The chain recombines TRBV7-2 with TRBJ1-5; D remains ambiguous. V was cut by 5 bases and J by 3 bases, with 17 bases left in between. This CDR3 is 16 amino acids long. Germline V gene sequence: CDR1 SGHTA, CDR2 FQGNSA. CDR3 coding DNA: TGTGCCAGCAGCCTTAGCGGTGGACTGACCAATCAGCCCCAGCATTTT. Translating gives CASSLSGGLTNQPQHF.

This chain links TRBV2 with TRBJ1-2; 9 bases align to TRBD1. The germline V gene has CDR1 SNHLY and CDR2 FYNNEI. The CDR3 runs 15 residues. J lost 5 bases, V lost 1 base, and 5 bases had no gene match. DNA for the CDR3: TGTGCCAGCAGTGAAGTAGGACAGGGGAGGTATGGCTACACCTTC. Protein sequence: CASSEVGQGRYGYTF. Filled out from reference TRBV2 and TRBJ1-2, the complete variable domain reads EPEVTQTPSHQVTQMGQEVILRCVPISNHLYFYWYRQILGQKVEFLVSFYNNEISEKSEIFDDQFSVERPDGSNFTLKIRSTKLEDSAMYFCASSEVGQGRYGYTFGSGTRLTVV.

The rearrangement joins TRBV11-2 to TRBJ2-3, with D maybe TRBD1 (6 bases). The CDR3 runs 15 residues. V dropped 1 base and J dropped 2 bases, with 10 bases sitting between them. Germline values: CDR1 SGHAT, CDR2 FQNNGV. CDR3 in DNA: TGTGCCAGCAGCTTAGGTGGGGGCCTCACAGATACGCAGTATTTT. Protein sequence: CASSLGGGLTDTQYF.

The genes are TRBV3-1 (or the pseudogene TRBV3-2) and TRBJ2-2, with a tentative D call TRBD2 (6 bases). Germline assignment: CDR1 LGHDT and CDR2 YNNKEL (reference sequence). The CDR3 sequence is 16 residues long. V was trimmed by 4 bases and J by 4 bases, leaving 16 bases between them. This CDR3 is CASSPEGLAVTGELFF. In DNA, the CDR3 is TGTGCCAGCAGCCCAGAGGGACTTGCGGTCACCGGGGAGCTGTTTTTT.

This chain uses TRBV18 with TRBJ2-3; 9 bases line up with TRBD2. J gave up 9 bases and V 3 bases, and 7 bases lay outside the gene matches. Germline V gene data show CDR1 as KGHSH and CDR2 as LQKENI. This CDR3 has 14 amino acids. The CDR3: CASSPPSGAGTQYF. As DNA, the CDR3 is TGTGCCAGCTCACCGCCTAGCGGGGCGGGAACGCAGTATTTT.

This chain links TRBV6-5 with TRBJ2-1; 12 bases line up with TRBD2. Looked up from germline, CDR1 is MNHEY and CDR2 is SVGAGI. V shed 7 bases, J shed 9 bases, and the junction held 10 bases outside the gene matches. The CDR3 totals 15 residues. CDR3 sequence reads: CASTRLAGARSEQFF. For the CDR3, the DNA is TGTGCCAGCACCAGACTAGCGGGGGCCAGGAGTGAGCAGTTCTTC.

The CDR3 DNA follows: TGTGCCAGCAGTTTAGAGCGGGGGGGCAGCACAGATACGCAGTATTTT. This encodes CASSLERGGSTDTQYF. The V call is TRBV6-5, the J call TRBJ2-3; TRBD2 agrees at 10 bases. Per the germline V gene, CDR1 is MNHEY and CDR2 is SVGAGI. The V gene end was trimmed by 4 bases and the J gene end by 0 bases; junction bases not matched to a gene: 4. The CDR3 runs to 16 residues.

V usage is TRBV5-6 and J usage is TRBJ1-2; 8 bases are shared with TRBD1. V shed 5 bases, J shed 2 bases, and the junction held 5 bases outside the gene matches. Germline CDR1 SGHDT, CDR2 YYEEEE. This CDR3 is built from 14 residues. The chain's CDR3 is CASRRQGSNYGYTF. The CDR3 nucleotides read TGTGCCAGCAGAAGACAGGGGTCCAACTATGGCTACACCTTC.

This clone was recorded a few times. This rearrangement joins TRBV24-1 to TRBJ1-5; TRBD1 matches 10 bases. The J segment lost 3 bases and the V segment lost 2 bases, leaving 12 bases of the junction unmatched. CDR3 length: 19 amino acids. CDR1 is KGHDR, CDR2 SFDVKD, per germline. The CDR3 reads CATSDSETGGFNDNQPQHF. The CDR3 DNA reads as TGTGCCACCAGTGATTCCGAGACAGGGGGCTTTAATGACAATCAGCCCCAGCATTTT.

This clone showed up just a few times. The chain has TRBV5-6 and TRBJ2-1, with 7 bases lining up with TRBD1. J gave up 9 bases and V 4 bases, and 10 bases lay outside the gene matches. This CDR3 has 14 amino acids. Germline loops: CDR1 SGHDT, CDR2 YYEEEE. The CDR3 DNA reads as TGTGCCAGCAGCACCAACTACAGGGGAATTGAGCAGTTCTTC. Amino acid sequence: CASSTNYRGIEQFF.

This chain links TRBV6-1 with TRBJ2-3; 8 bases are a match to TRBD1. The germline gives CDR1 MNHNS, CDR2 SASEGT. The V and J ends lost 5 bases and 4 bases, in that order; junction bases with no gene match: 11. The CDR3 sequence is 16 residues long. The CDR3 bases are TGTGCCAGCAGTAAAGGGTTGGACAGGGACCCAGATACGCAGTATTTT. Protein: CASSKGLDRDPDTQYF.

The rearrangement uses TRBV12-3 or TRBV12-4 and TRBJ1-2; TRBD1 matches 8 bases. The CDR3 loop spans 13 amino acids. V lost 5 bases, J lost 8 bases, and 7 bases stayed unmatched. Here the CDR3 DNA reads TGTGCCAGCAGTCTCACAGGGGGTGGCGGCTACACCTTC. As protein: CASSLTGGGGYTF.

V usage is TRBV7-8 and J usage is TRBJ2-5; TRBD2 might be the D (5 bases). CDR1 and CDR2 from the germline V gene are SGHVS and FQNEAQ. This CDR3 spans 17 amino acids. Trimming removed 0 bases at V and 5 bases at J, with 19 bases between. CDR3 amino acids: CASSLAGWGRPGETQYF. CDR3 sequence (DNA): TGTGCCAGCAGCTTAGCCGGGTGGGGTCGGCCGGGGGAGACCCAGTACTTC.